This T cell receptor (beta chain) was identified during a study of T cell changes during pregnancy in multiple sclerosis. V shed 6 bases and J 3 bases; nucleotides not matched to a gene: 11. Germline V gene lookup returns CDR1 MNHEY and CDR2 SMNVEV (reference sequence). The CDR3 has 16 amino acids. The protocol was immunoSEQ multiplex PCR, while the TCRdb copy is restricted to in-frame clones and leaves out a portion. The profile shows 75,000 to 95,000 clones, roughly nine tenths of them singletons. The sample consisted of peripheral blood, taken in the first trimester of pregnancy. This sequence was found in a female donor with multiple sclerosis, enrolled in a pregnancy study. This chain connects TRBV27 to TRBJ1-5; 7 bases agree with TRBD1. CDR3 residues: CASSPDRVGTNQPQHF. The CDR3 region has the DNA TGTGCCAGCAGCCCCGACAGGGTGGGTACCAATCAGCCCCAGCATTTT.